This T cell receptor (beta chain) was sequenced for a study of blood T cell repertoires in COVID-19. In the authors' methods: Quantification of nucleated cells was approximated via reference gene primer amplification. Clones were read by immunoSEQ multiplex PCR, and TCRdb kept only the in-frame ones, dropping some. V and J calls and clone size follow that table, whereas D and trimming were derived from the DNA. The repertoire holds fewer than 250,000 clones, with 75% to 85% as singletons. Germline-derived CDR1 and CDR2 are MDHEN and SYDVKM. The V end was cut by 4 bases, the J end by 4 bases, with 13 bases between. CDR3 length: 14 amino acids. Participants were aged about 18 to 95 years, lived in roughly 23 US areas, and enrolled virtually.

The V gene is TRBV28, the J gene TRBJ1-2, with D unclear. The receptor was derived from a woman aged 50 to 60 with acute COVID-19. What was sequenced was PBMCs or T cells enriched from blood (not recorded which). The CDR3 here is CASSSPSPFYGYTF. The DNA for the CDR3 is TGTGCCAGCAGTTCCCCCTCCCCCTTCTATGGCTACACCTTC.